The subject of this entry is one TCR beta chain. The CDR3 length is 15 residues. Only in-frame clones appear in the TCRdb table, and some are missing; sequencing was by immunoSEQ multiplex PCR. The sample includes over 95,000 clones, 70% to 90% of them seen just once. The sample is drawn from a study of blood T cell repertoires in COVID-19. Turning to the study itself: The samples span acute and convalescent COVID-19 from the United States, Italy and Spain.

Sequencing used peripheral blood. This sequence joins TRBV21-1 and TRBJ1-6. TRBV21-1 is given as a pseudogene. The clonotype comes from a man between 35 and 55 years old with acute or convalescent COVID-19. CDR3 amino acids: CASSTAGGYNSPLHF. The CDR3 DNA is TGTGCCAGCTCCACGGCGGGGGGCTATAATTCACCCCTCCACTTT.